The clone carrying this TCR beta chain was seen a few times. This same CDR3 is encoded by further DNA sequences in the sample. This CDR3 comprises 12 residues. The germline V and J ends were trimmed by 3 bases and 1 base, with 6 bases remaining between them. Germline-derived CDR1 and CDR2 are SQVTM and ANQGSEA. Selected positively for CCR7 and CD45RO-negative, naive CD8 cells excluded terminally differentiated effector memory CD45RA+ cells. This sample is drawn from a study of shared clonotypes between healthy human individuals. The method was immunoSEQ multiplex PCR; TCRdb's version includes in-frame clones alone and lacks a portion of them. This table has hundreds of thousands of clones, about 96% appearing once.

The receptor was isolated from a woman in her twenties or thirties in good health. This chain links TRBV29-1 with TRBJ1-1; D is unclear. Specimen: naive CD8+ T cells sorted from blood. The CDR3 coding sequence is TGCAGCGTTGATCGGGGGAACACTGAAGCTTTCTTT. Protein sequence: CSVDRGNTEAFF.